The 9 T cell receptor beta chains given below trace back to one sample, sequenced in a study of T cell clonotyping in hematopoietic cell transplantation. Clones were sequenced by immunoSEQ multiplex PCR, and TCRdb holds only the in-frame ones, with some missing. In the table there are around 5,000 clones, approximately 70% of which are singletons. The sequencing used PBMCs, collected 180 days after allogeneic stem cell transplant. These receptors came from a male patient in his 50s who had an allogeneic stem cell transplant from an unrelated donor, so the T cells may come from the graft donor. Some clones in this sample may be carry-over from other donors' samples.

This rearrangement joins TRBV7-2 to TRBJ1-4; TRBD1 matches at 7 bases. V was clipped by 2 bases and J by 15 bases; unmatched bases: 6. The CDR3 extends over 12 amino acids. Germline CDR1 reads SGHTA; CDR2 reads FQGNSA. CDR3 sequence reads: CASSLSGQRVFF. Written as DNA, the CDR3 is TGTGCCAGCAGCTTATCGGGACAGAGGGTGTTTTTT.

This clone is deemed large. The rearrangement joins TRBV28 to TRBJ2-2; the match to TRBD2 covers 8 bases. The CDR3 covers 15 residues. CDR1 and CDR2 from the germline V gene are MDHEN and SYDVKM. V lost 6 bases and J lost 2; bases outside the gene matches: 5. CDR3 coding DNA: TGTGCCAGCAGACCCGGACTAGCAAACACCGGGGAGCTGTTTTTT. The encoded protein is CASRPGLANTGELFF.

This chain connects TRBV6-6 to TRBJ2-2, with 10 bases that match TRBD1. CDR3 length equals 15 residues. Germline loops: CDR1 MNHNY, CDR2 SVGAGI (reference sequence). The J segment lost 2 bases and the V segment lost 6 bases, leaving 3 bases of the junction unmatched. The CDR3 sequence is CASSPTGGNTGELFF. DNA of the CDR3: TGTGCCAGCAGCCCGACAGGGGGCAACACCGGGGAGCTGTTTTTT.

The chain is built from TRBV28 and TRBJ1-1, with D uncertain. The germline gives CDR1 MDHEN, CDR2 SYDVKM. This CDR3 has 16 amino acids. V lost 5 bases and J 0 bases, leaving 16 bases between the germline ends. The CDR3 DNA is TGTGCCAGCAGTCCTATCTTGGCCAACTTGAACACTGAAGCTTTCTTT. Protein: CASSPILANLNTEAFF. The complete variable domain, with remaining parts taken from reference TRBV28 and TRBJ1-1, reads DVKVTQSSRYLVKRTGEKVFLECVQDMDHENMFWYRQDPGLGLRLIYFSYDVKMKEKGDIPEGYSVSREKKERFSLILESASTNQTSMYLCASSPILANLNTEAFFGQGTRLTVV.

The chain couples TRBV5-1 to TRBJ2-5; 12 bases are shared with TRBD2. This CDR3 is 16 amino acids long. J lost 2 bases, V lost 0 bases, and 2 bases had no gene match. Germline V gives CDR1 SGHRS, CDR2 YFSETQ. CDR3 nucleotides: TGCGCCAGCAGCTTGGTCCTAGCGGGGGGGCAAGAGACCCAGTACTTC. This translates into CASSLVLAGGQETQYF.

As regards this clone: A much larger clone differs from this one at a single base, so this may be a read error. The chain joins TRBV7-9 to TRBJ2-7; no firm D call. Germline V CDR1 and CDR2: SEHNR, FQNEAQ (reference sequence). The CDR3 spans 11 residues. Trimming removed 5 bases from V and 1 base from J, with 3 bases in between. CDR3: CASSLSYEQYF. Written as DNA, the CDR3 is TGTGCCAGCAGCCTATCCTACGAGCAGTACTTC.

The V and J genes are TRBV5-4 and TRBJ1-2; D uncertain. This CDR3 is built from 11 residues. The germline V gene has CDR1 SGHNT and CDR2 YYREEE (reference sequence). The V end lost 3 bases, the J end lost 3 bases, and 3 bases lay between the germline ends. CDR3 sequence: CASSSHYGYTF. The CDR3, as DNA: TGTGCCAGCAGCTCGCACTATGGCTACACCTTC.

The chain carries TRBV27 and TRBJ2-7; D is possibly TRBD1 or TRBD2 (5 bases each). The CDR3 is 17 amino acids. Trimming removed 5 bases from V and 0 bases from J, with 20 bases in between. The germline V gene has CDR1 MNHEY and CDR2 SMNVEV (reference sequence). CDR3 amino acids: CASSPLPGTFLSYEQYF. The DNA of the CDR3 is TGTGCCAGCAGTCCCCTCCCCGGGACCTTCCTCTCCTACGAGCAGTACTTC.

This chain's CDR3 is CAWSQGGYGYTF. The CDR3 DNA reads TGTGCCTGGTCTCAGGGTGGGTATGGCTACACCTTC. The rearrangement links TRBV30 to TRBJ1-2, with a weak D call TRBD1 (5 bases). This CDR3 contains 12 residues. V shed 5 bases and J shed 5 bases, with 12 bases lying between them. Germline assignment: CDR1 GTSNPN and CDR2 SVGIG (reference sequence).